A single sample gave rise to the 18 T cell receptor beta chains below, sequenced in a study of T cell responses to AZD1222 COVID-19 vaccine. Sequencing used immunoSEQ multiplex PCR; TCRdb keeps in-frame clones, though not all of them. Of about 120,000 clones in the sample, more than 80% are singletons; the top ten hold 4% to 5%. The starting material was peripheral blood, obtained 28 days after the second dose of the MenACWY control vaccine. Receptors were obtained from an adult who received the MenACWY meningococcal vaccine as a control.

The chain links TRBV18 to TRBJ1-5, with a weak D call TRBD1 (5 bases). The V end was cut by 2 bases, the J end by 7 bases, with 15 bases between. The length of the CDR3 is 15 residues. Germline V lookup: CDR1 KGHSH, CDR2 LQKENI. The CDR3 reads CASSPDPGGWQPQHF. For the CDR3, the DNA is TGTGCCAGCTCACCAGATCCGGGGGGGTGGCAGCCCCAGCATTTT.

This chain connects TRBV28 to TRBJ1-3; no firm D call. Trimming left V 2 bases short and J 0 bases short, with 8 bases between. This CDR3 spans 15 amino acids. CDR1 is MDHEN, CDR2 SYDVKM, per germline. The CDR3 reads CASSLPQASGNTIYF. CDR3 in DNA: TGTGCCAGCAGTTTACCGCAAGCCTCTGGAAACACCATATATTTT. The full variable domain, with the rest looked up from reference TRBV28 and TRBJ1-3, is DVKVTQSSRYLVKRTGEKVFLECVQDMDHENMFWYRQDPGLGLRLIYFSYDVKMKEKGDIPEGYSVSREKKERFSLILESASTNQTSMYLCASSLPQASGNTIYFGEGSWLTVV.

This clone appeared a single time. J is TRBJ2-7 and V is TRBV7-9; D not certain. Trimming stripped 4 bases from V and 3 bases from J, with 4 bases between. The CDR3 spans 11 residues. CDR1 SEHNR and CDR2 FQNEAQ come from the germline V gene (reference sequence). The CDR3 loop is CASSSLYEQYF. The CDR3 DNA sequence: TGTGCCAGCAGCTCCCTCTACGAGCAGTACTTC. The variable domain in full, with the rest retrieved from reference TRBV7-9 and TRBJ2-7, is DTGVSQNPRHKITKRGQNVTFRCDPISEHNRLYWYRQTLGQGPEFLTYFQNEAQLEKSRLLSDRFSAERPKGSFSTLEIQRTEQGDSAMYLCASSSLYEQYFGPGTRLTVT.

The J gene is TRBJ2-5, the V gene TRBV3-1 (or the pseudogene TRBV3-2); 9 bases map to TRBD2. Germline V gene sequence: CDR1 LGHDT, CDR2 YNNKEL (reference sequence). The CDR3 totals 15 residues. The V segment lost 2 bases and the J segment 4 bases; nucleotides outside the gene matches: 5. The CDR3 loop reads CASSQRTSVGETQYF. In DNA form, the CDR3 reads TGTGCCAGCAGCCAAAGGACTAGCGTTGGAGAGACCCAGTACTTC.

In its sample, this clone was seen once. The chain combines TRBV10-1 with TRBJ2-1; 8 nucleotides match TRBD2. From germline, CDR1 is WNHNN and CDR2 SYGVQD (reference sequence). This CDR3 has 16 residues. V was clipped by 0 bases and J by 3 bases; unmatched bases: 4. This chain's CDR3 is CASSESSGRNYNEQFF. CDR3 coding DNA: TGCGCCAGCAGTGAGTCGAGCGGGAGAAACTACAATGAGCAGTTCTTC.

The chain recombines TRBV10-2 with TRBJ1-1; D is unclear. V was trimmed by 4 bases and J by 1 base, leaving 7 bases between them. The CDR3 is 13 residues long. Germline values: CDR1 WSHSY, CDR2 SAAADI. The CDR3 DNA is TGCGCCAGCAGTGGATCCTCGAACACTGAAGCTTTCTTT. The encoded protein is CASSGSSNTEAFF.

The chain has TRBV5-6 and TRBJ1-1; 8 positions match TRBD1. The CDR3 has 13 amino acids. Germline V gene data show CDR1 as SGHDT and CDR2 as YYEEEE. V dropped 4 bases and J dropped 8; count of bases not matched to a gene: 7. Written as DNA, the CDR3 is TGTGCCAGCAGCCGCGGGACAGGAGCCGAAGCTTTCTTT. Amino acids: CASSRGTGAEAFF.

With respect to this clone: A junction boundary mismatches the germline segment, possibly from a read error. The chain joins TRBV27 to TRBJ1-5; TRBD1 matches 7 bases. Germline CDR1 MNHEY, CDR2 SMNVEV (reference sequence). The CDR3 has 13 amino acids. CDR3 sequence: CASSSIPGGDLDF. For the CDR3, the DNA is TGTGCCAGCAGTTCGATCCCAGGGGGTGACCTGGATTTT.

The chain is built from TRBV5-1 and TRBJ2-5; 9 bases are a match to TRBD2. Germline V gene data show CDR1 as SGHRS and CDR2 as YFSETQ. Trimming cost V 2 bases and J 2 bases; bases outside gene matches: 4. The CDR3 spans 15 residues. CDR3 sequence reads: CASSFFAGGQETQYF. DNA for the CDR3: TGCGCCAGCAGCTTCTTTGCGGGGGGGCAAGAGACCCAGTACTTC.

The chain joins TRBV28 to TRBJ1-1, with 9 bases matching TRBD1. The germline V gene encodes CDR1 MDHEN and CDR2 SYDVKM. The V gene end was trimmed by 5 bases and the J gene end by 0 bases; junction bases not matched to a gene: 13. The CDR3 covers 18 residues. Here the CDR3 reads CASSTGQGIPYLNTEAFF. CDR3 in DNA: TGTGCCAGCAGTACTGGACAGGGGATTCCATATTTGAACACTGAAGCTTTCTTT.

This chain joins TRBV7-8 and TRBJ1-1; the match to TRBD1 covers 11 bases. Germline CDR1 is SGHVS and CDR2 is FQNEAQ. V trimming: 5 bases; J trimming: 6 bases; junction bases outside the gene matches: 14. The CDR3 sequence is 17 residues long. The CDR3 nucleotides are TGTGCCAGCAGCCCCTGGACAGGGGGCGTATTTATCGCTGAAGCTTTCTTT. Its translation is CASSPWTGGVFIAEAFF.

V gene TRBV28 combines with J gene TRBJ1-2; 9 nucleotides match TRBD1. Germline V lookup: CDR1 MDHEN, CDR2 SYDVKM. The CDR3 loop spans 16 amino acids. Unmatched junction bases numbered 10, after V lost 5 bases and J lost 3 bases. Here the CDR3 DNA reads TGTGCCAGCAGTACAGTCTGGGGACAGGGTTACTATGGCTACACCTTC. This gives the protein CASSTVWGQGYYGYTF.

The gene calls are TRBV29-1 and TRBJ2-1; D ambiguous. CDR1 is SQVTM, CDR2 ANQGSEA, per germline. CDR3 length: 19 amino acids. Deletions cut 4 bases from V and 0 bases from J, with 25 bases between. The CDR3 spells CSVGGRPLGSSSSYNEQFF. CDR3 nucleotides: TGCAGCGTTGGTGGACGACCCTTGGGCAGCTCGAGCTCCTACAATGAGCAGTTCTTC.

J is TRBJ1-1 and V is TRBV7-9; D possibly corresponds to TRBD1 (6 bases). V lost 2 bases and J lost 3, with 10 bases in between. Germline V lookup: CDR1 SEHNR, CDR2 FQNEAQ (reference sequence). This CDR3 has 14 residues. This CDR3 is CASSLNSGDTEAFF. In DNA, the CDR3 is TGTGCCAGCAGCTTAAATTCAGGGGACACTGAAGCTTTCTTT.

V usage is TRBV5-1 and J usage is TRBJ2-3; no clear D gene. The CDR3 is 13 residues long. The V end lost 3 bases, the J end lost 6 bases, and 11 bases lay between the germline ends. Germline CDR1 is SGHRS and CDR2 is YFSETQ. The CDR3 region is CASSSPARDTQYF. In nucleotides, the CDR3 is TGCGCCAGCAGCTCCCCAGCCCGCGATACGCAGTATTTT.

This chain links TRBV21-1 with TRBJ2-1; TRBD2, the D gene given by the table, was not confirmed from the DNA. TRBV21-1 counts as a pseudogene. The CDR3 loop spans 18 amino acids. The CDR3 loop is CASSKGGPAGVMKGEQFF. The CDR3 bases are TGTGCCAGCAGCAAAGGAGGACCAGCGGGAGTAATGAAGGGTGAGCAGTTCTTC.

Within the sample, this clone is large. The CDR3 reads CASKMAGGTGELFF. The CDR3 DNA reads TGTGCCAGCAAGATGGCAGGGGGAACCGGGGAGCTGTTTTTT. The chain couples TRBV9 to TRBJ2-2, with 7 bases matching TRBD1. Germline V lookup: CDR1 SGDLS, CDR2 YYNGEE. This CDR3 region has 14 residues. V lost 6 bases to trimming and J lost 5 bases; unmatched junction nucleotides: 7.

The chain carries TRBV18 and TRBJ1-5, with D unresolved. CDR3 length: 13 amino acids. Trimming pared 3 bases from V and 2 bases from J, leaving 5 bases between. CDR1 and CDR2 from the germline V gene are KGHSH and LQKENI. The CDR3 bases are TGTGCCAGCTCACCCGGACGCAATCAGCCCCAGCATTTT. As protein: CASSPGRNQPQHF. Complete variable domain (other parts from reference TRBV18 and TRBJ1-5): NAGVMQNPRHLVRRRGQEARLRCSPMKGHSHVYWYRQLPEEGLKFMVYLQKENIIDESGMPKERFSAEFPKEGPSILRIQQVVRGDSAAYFCASSPGRNQPQHFGDGTRLSIL.